This T cell receptor beta chain was sequenced for a study of blood T cell repertoires in COVID-19. About the study: Samples representing acute and convalescent COVID-19 were sourced from the United States, Italy and Spain. PBMCs, B-cell-depleted T cells, or T cells were the source of the cDNA or gDNA that made up the material.

The repertoire was sequenced with immunoSEQ multiplex PCR; TCRdb's copy has only in-frame clones and lacks some. The sample includes about 670,000 clones, 85% to 90% of them seen just once. The sequencing input was peripheral blood. This clonotype originated in a woman between 18 and 29 years old with acute or convalescent COVID-19.

The CDR3 reads CASSLAWGGVDTGELFF. The CDR3 DNA reads TGTGCCAGCAGCTTGGCCTGGGGGGGTGTAGACACCGGGGAGCTGTTTTTT. The rearrangement links TRBV5-5 to TRBJ2-2; 7 bases agree with TRBD2. The trim removed 0 bases at V and 3 bases at J, leaving 8 bases unmatched. Germline CDR1 is SGHKS and CDR2 is YYEKEE (reference sequence). CDR3 length: 17 residues.